The 16 T cell receptor beta chains in this list originate from one sample, sequenced in a study of T-cell memory formation after mild COVID-19. MiXCR was run by TCRdb on the 5' RACE reads, yielding one entry per CDR3 protein. Of under 650,000 distinct CDR3 sequences in the sample, approximately 18% were seen once. The sequencing sample was made of PBMCs or a T cell subset sorted from them (not recorded which). Receptor source: an adult woman who had mild COVID-19 (a few samples of this study predate the infection). Cell type and time point are not known.

V is TRBV18 and J is TRBJ2-7, with D maybe TRBD2 (5 bases). The CDR3 covers 16 residues. The germline V gene has CDR1 KGHSH and CDR2 LQKENI. V was trimmed by 1 base and J by 3 bases, leaving 16 bases between them. The CDR3 DNA is TGTGCCAGCTCACCACGAGGGCCAGGAACCATCTACGAGCAGTACTTC. Its protein product is CASSPRGPGTIYEQYF. The variable domain in full, completed from reference TRBV18 and TRBJ2-7, reads NAGVMQNPRHLVRRRGQEARLRCSPMKGHSHVYWYRQLPEEGLKFMVYLQKENIIDESGMPKERFSAEFPKEGPSILRIQQVVRGDSAAYFCASSPRGPGTIYEQYFGPGTRLTVT.

This sequence joins TRBV12-5 and TRBJ1-1, with unresolved D. CDR1 LGHNT and CDR2 FRNRAP come from the germline V gene. CDR3 length equals 14 residues. Trimming cost V 2 bases and J 6 bases, with 13 bases left between them. The DNA of the CDR3 is TGTGCTAGTGGTTTGTCAACACTCCGGGCTGAAGCTTTCTTT. Translation gives CASGLSTLRAEAFF.

This clonotype was picked up a small number of times. The rearrangement links TRBV4-1 to TRBJ2-3, with D tentatively TRBD1 (5 bases). This CDR3 is 14 amino acids long. V was trimmed by 6 bases and J by 1 base, leaving 11 bases between them. The germline V gene encodes CDR1 MGHRA and CDR2 YSYEKL. CDR3 residues: CASRRVGGTDTQYF. Here the CDR3 DNA reads TGCGCCAGCAGGCGAGTAGGGGGCACAGATACGCAGTATTTT.

The chain has TRBV20-1 and TRBJ2-5; the match to TRBD2 covers 9 bases. The V and J ends lost 1 base and 1 base, in that order; junction bases with no gene match: 4. The length of the CDR3 is 15 residues. Germline CDR1 and CDR2: DFQATT and SNEGSKA (reference sequence). The DNA of the CDR3 is TGCAGTGCTAGAGGTGGCGGGGGGGTCCAAGAGACCCAGTACTTC. Protein product: CSARGGGGVQETQYF.

This clonotype has just a few counts. The chain recombines TRBV3-1 with TRBJ1-1, with 7 positions matching TRBD1. The CDR3 sequence is 14 residues long. Looked up from germline, CDR1 is LGHDT and CDR2 is YNNKEL (reference sequence). J lost 4 bases, V lost 5 bases, and 7 bases had no gene match. The CDR3 DNA follows: TGTGCCAGCAGCTTACGACAGGGAGTCACTGAAGCTTTCTTT. Its protein is CASSLRQGVTEAFF.

This clonotype has only a few counts. The chain uses TRBV20-1 and TRBJ2-1; 9 nucleotides align to TRBD2. J lost 4 bases, V lost 5 bases, and 6 bases had no gene match. The germline CDR1 and CDR2 sequences are DFQATT and SNEGSKA (reference sequence). This CDR3 is 14 amino acids long. CDR3 sequence reads: CSASTSGIYNEQFF. DNA for the CDR3: TGCAGTGCTTCGACTAGCGGTATATACAATGAGCAGTTCTTC.

This chain uses TRBV30 with TRBJ2-2, with 12 bases matching TRBD2. CDR3 length equals 18 residues. Germline assignment: CDR1 GTSNPN and CDR2 SVGIG (reference sequence). J gave up 5 bases and V 0 bases, and 10 bases lay outside the gene matches. The CDR3 DNA follows: TGTGCCTGGAGTGTTAAGCTAGCGGGAGGGCCGTGGACCGGGGAGCTGTTTTTT. Translating gives CAWSVKLAGGPWTGELFF. Complete variable domain (other parts from reference TRBV30 and TRBJ2-2): SQTIHQWPATLVQPVGSPLSLECTVEGTSNPNLYWYRQAAGRGLQLLFYSVGIGQISSEVPQNLSASRPQDRQFILSSKKLLLSDSGFYLCAWSVKLAGGPWTGELFFGEGSRLTVL.

The chain joins TRBV7-6 to TRBJ2-3; 8 bases agree with TRBD1. Germline assignment: CDR1 SGHVS and CDR2 FNYEAQ. The CDR3 extends over 16 amino acids. V lost 2 bases and J lost 1; bases outside the gene matches: 5. CDR3: CASSLWTGRGTDTQYF. The CDR3 nucleotides read TGTGCCAGCAGCTTATGGACAGGGCGGGGCACAGATACGCAGTATTTT.

The rearrangement uses TRBV6-2 or TRBV6-3 and TRBJ2-2; 9 bases agree with TRBD1. The CDR3 length is 16 residues. J was trimmed by 7 bases and V by 4 bases; bases with no gene match: 10. Per germline, CDR1 MNHEY and CDR2 SVGEGT. This CDR3 is CASSLATQGANGELFF. The CDR3 bases are TGTGCCAGCAGTTTGGCGACACAGGGGGCAAACGGGGAGCTGTTTTTT.

This clonotype came up a few times. In DNA, the CDR3 is TGTGCCAGCAGTTTATCGCAACAGGGAGGCACTGAAGCTTTCTTT. As protein: CASSLSQQGGTEAFF. The chain employs TRBV27 and TRBJ1-1, with D maybe TRBD1 (6 bases). The CDR3 is 15 amino acids. The ends were cut back, 0 bases at V and 4 bases at J, with 12 bases in the middle. The germline CDR1 and CDR2 sequences are MNHEY and SMNVEV (reference sequence).

The V and J genes are TRBV6-2 or TRBV6-3 and TRBJ2-7; no reliable D call. With 5 bases removed from V and 4 bases from J, the gap between germline ends came to 6 bases. The CDR3 contains 11 residues. Germline V CDR1 and CDR2: MNHEY, SVGEGT. For the CDR3, the DNA is TGTGCCAGCAGTCAGATGTACGAGCAGTACTTC. It codes for CASSQMYEQYF.

This clonotype was counted a few times. The chain is built from TRBV29-1 and TRBJ1-2, with D possibly TRBD1 on 5 matching bases. V lost 4 bases, J lost 6 bases, and 18 bases lay in between. Germline CDR1 reads SQVTM; CDR2 reads ANQGSEA. The CDR3 is made up of 14 amino acids. CDR3 amino acids: CSVVAPGRADGYTF. In DNA form, the CDR3 reads TGCAGCGTTGTAGCCCCGGGGCGGGCGGATGGCTACACCTTC. Full variable domain (rest looked up from reference TRBV29-1 and TRBJ1-2): SAVISQKPSRDICQRGTSLTIQCQVDSQVTMMFWYRQQPGQSLTLIATANQGSEATYESGFVIDKFPISRPNLTFSTLTVSNMSPEDSSIYLCSVVAPGRADGYTFGSGTRLTVV.

In this sample, this clonotype turned up many times. This chain links TRBV20-1 with TRBJ1-1, with 10 positions matching TRBD1. V gave up 1 base and J gave up 3 bases; unmatched junction bases: 14. The CDR3 is 18 amino acids. Germline lookup yields CDR1 DFQATT and CDR2 SNEGSKA (reference sequence). The CDR3 coding sequence is TGCAGTGCTAGAGGATACGGACAGGGGGTTAGGTCGGACACTGAAGCTTTCTTT. Protein product: CSARGYGQGVRSDTEAFF.

This chain uses TRBV5-1 with TRBJ1-2; no clear D gene. The CDR3 totals 15 residues. The germline gives CDR1 SGHRS, CDR2 YFSETQ. Trimming took 0 bases from V and 4 from J, leaving 13 bases between them. The CDR3 DNA sequence: TGCGCCAGCAGCTTGGTGGGCAGTGGCCTCTATGGCTACACCTTC. It is translated as CASSLVGSGLYGYTF.

This clonotype was counted between two and nine times. The genes are TRBV5-1 and TRBJ2-7, with D perhaps TRBD2 (6 bases). With 4 bases removed from V and 7 bases from J, the gap between germline ends came to 15 bases. The CDR3 contains 13 residues. In germline, CDR1 is SGHRS, CDR2 YFSETQ. CDR3 loop: CASSPLGGTEQYF. CDR3 in DNA: TGCGCCAGCAGCCCCCTGGGCGGGACTGAGCAGTACTTC.

This chain uses TRBV6-5 with TRBJ2-7; no definite D call. V was clipped by 6 bases and J by 5 bases, with 14 bases between them. Germline lookup yields CDR1 MNHEY and CDR2 SVGAGI. CDR3 length equals 13 residues. CDR3 nucleotides: TGTGCCAGCAGGGATCGCCCCCTGGACGAGCAGTACTTC. Translating it yields CASRDRPLDEQYF.